This T cell receptor (beta chain) was found in a study of identical twins. Study-wide results and limits: Cross-sectional statistics, not tracking of the same donors, supported the conclusions. Cord blood beta clonotypes present at high abundance carried fewer insertions; no such pattern appeared in memory repertoires.

Of note for this clonotype: Its antigen remains unidentified. A much larger clone differs from this one at a single base, so this may be a read error.

MiXCR, applied by TCRdb to the 5' RACE reads, yields one record per CDR3 protein. The sample has more than 1.5 million distinct CDR3 sequences, under 35% seen once. The germline CDR1 and CDR2 sequences are SQVTM and ANQGSEA. The CDR3 is made up of 12 amino acids. This clonotype was sampled from a newborn girl in good health. Material: cord blood. The rearrangement links TRBV29-1 to TRBJ2-1; D not certain. The last part of the DNA fits TRBJ2-7 better; the J call may be wrong. Here the CDR3 DNA reads TGCAGCGTCTTGAGCTCCTACAATGAGCAGTACTTC. This sequence encodes CSVLSSYNEQYF.